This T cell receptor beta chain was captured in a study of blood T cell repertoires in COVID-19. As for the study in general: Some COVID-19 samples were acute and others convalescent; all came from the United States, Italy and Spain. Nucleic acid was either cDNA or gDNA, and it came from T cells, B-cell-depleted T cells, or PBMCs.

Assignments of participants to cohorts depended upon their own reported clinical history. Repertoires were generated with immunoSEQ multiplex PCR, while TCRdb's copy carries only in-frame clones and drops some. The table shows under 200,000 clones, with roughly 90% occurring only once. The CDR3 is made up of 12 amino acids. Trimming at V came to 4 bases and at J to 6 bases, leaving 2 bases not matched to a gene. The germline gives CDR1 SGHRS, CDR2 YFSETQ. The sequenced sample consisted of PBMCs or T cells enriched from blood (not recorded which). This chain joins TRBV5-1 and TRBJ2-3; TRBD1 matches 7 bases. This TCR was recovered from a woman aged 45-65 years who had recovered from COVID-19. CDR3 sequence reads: CASSPGQDTQYF. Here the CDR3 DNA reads TGCGCCAGCAGCCCGGGACAGGATACGCAGTATTTT.